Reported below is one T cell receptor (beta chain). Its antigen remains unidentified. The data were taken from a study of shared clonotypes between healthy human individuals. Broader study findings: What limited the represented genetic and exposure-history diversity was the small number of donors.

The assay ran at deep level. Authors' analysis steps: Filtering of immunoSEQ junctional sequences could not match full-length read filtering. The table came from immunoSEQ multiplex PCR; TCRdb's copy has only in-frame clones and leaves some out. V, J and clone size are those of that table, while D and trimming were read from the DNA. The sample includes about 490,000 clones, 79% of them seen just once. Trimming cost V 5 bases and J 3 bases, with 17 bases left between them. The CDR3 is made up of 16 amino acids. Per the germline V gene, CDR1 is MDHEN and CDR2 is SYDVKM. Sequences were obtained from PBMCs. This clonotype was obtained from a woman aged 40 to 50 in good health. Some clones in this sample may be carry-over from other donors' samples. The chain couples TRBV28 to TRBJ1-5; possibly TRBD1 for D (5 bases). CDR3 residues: CASSRSVTGLNQPQHF. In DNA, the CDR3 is TGTGCCAGCAGTAGGAGCGTAACAGGCCTCAATCAGCCCCAGCATTTT.